This TCR beta chain was documented in a study of siplizumab effects on memory and regulatory T cells. Whole-study results and caveats: With siplizumab, mappable alloreactive CD4+ clones averaged about 70% Treg-derived, versus approximately 29% in controls. Both greater diversity than memory cells and a major contribution to the alloresponse seemed to characterize naive T cells.

Sequencing was performed with immunoSEQ multiplex PCR; in TCRdb, only in-frame clones are kept and a portion is missing. The sample lists some 97,000 clones; more than 85% were seen once. Worth noting for this clone: Antigen: not known.

The sequencing sample was made of CD4+ T cells sorted from blood. This receptor was obtained from a human donor in good health. Some clones in this sample may be carry-over from other donors' samples.

The CDR3 DNA reads as TGCGCCAGCAGTCCAGGCGGGAATCAGCCCCAGCATTTT. It yields the protein CASSPGGNQPQHF. V gene TRBV10-2 combines with J gene TRBJ1-5; D is uncertain. Germline loops: CDR1 WSHSY, CDR2 SAAADI. This CDR3 has 13 residues. The V and J ends lost 5 bases and 4 bases respectively, with 9 bases between them.